These 9 T cell receptor beta chains share one sample of origin, sequenced in a study of regulatory T cells in long-lasting Graves disease. Time point described: newly diagnosed GD, antithyroid drugs for less than 3 months. PBMC-derived RNA was used for the TCR library. The TCR beta library used iRepertoire HTBI primers with Arm-PCR amplification of CDR3. TCRdb independently ran MiXCR on the multiplex PCR reads; one entry per CDR3 protein. Among 600,000 to 650,000 distinct CDR3 sequences listed, 16% were seen once. This same sample was also part of a study on T cells in Graves' hyperthyroidism and ophthalmopathy.

Sequencing used peripheral blood mononuclear cells (PBMCs), obtained at new diagnosis, from a patient treated with antithyroid drugs. The receptors were gathered from a woman aged 30 to 39 with Graves disease.

Many counts were recorded for this clonotype. V gene TRBV6-1 combines with J gene TRBJ1-5; no clear D. Trimming took 6 bases from V and 3 from J, leaving 21 bases between them. In germline, CDR1 is MNHNS, CDR2 SASEGT. There are 17 residues in the CDR3. The CDR3, as DNA: TGTGCCAGCAGCCGTAATGTCGGTACCCTAGTCAATCAGCCCCAGCATTTT. It is translated as CASSRNVGTLVNQPQHF.

This chain joins TRBV29-1 and TRBJ2-1; 12 bases map to TRBD2. The CDR3 runs to 15 residues. The V gene's germline CDR1 is SQVTM and CDR2 ANQGSEA. J gave up 8 bases and V 4 bases, and 9 bases lay outside the gene matches. In DNA form, the CDR3 reads TGCAGCGTTGGAAAACCTAGCGGGAGGGTTCATGAGCAGTTCTTC. This codes for CSVGKPSGRVHEQFF.

V gene TRBV9 combines with J gene TRBJ2-3; D unclear. The CDR3 is made up of 14 amino acids. Germline loops: CDR1 SGDLS, CDR2 YYNGEE. V was trimmed by 1 base and J by 5 bases, leaving 11 bases between them. CDR3 amino acids: CASSVREIKDTQYF. The CDR3 bases are TGTGCCAGCAGCGTACGAGAGATCAAAGATACGCAGTATTTT. The full variable domain, rest sourced from reference TRBV9 and TRBJ2-3, is DSGVTQTPKHLITATGQRVTLRCSPRSGDLSVYWYQQSLDQGLQFLIQYYNGEERAKGNILERFSAQQFPDLHSELNLSSLELGDSALYFCASSVREIKDTQYFGPGTRLTVL.

V and J are TRBV20-1 and TRBJ1-2, with D maybe TRBD1 (6 bases). Trimming pared 4 bases from V and 3 bases from J, leaving 33 bases between. The germline gives CDR1 DFQATT, CDR2 SNEGSKA (reference sequence). The CDR3 is 20 residues long. This chain's CDR3 is CSAILTRFYRESKIDYGYTF. The CDR3, as DNA: TGCAGTGCTATATTAACGCGGTTCTACAGGGAGAGTAAGATCGACTATGGCTACACCTTC.

At least ten counts were recorded for this clonotype. V usage is TRBV7-3 and J usage is TRBJ2-5; 7 positions match TRBD1. CDR3 size: 15 residues. J lost 0 bases, V lost 5 bases, and 6 bases had no gene match. Germline V gene sequence: CDR1 SGHTA, CDR2 FQGTGA. Here the CDR3 reads CASSLGTAYQETQYF. The CDR3 bases are TGTGCCAGCAGCCTCGGGACAGCGTACCAAGAGACCCAGTACTTC.

Concerning this clonotype: Its ends do not fully match the called genes, so a read error is possible. This rearrangement joins TRBV7-8 to TRBJ2-4; a weak D match, TRBD1 (6 bases). The V gene's germline CDR1 is SGHVS and CDR2 FQNEAQ. This CDR3 spans 14 amino acids. The chain's CDR3 is CVSSDTRGFGIQYF. DNA for the CDR3: TGTGTCAGCAGCGATACCAGGGGATTCGGCATTCAGTACTTC.

This clonotype has a handful of counts. This chain links TRBV19 with TRBJ2-2; 12 bases fit TRBD1. Trimming cost V 8 bases and J 4 bases; bases outside gene matches: 11. This CDR3 comprises 17 residues. Germline CDR1 LNHDA, CDR2 SQIVND (reference sequence). The CDR3 DNA reads TGTGCCAGTTCCCACGGGGACAGGGGGCTGAGCACCGGGGAGCTGTTTTTT. Residues: CASSHGDRGLSTGELFF.

This clonotype was observed at least ten times. V usage is TRBV7-3 and J usage is TRBJ1-1; no definite D call. Germline lookup yields CDR1 SGHTA and CDR2 FQGTGA. This CDR3 has 14 residues. Trimming took off 1 base at V and 5 bases at J, with 11 bases between the two ends. The CDR3 loop reads CASSLISGRTEAFF. Here the CDR3 DNA reads TGTGCCAGCAGCTTAATCAGCGGGAGGACTGAAGCTTTCTTT.

This clonotype has a handful of counts. Here the CDR3 DNA reads TGTGCCAGCAGTTCACAGGGGGCGGGAAATTCACCCCTCCACTTT. This codes for CASSSQGAGNSPLHF. The chain employs TRBV28 and TRBJ1-6; 9 positions match TRBD1. The CDR3 has 15 amino acids. V lost 4 bases to trimming and J lost 7 bases; unmatched junction nucleotides: 5. Germline CDR1 reads MDHEN; CDR2 reads SYDVKM.